Each of the 27 T cell receptor beta chains below was sequenced from the same sample in a study of T-cell reconstitution after alpha-beta-depleted transplantation in children. This sample's TCRbeta library carried unique molecular identifier barcodes. One entry per CDR3 protein, called by TCRdb with MiXCR from the PCR reads. The profile covers 780,000 or so distinct CDR3 sequences, with about 15% appearing a single time and approximately 5% taken by the ten largest. This specimen was PBMCs, mostly from graft donor cells, taken 360 days after TCRalphabeta/CD19-depleted stem cell transplant. Receptors were obtained from a male patient between 10 and 17 years old who had a stem cell transplant for acute lymphoblastic leukemia, so the T cells may come from the graft donor.

The chain has TRBV30 and TRBJ2-1; 7 positions agree with TRBD1. The trim removed 3 bases at V and 4 bases at J, leaving 6 bases unmatched. Germline V lookup: CDR1 GTSNPN, CDR2 SVGIG (reference sequence). CDR3 length equals 14 residues. The CDR3 protein is CAWREADRYNEQFF. DNA for the CDR3: TGTGCCTGGAGAGAAGCGGACAGGTACAATGAGCAGTTCTTC.

The rearrangement links TRBV5-1 to TRBJ1-3; D call uncertain. V lost 0 bases to trimming and J lost 2 bases, with 9 bases between them. The CDR3 has 15 amino acids. The germline gives CDR1 SGHRS, CDR2 YFSETQ. The CDR3: CASSLGGTTGNTIYF. In DNA form, the CDR3 reads TGCGCCAGCAGCTTGGGGGGAACAACTGGAAACACCATATATTTT.

This chain uses TRBV5-6 with TRBJ2-7; tentative D call: TRBD1 (5 bases). Trimming shortened V by 5 bases and J by 7 bases, and 25 bases separated the two germline ends. The CDR3 is made up of 16 amino acids. CDR1 and CDR2 (germline): SGHDT, YYEEEE. The CDR3 is CASRPLQWQGPGEQYF. The CDR3 DNA follows: TGTGCCAGCAGACCTCTCCAGTGGCAGGGCCCTGGGGAGCAGTACTTC.

This clonotype was seen more than once but under ten times. This chain uses TRBV4-1 with TRBJ2-6; D remains unclear. Germline CDR1 reads MGHRA; CDR2 reads YSYEKL. The CDR3 is 16 residues long. Trimming shortened V by 4 bases and J by 5 bases, and 15 bases separated the two germline ends. CDR3 sequence reads: CASSRETTGWANVLTF. The CDR3 DNA is TGCGCCAGCAGCCGAGAGACAACCGGCTGGGCCAACGTCCTGACTTTC.

The V call is TRBV20-1, the J call TRBJ1-5; 8 bases agree with TRBD1. This CDR3 spans 16 amino acids. The germline V gene has CDR1 DFQATT and CDR2 SNEGSKA (reference sequence). V lost 5 bases, J lost 2 bases, and 11 bases stayed unmatched. CDR3 in amino acids: CSAPLWTGRGNQPQHF. CDR3 bases: TGCAGTGCTCCCCTTTGGACAGGGAGGGGCAATCAGCCCCAGCATTTT.

This clonotype was picked up many times. The rearrangement links TRBV6-1 to TRBJ1-5; TRBD1 aligns across 7 bases. V shed 1 base and J 6 bases; nucleotides not matched to a gene: 3. The CDR3 length is 14 residues. CDR1 and CDR2 (germline): MNHNS, SASEGT. The CDR3 is CASSEGQGSQPQHF. CDR3 nucleotide sequence: TGTGCCAGCAGTGAAGGACAGGGCAGTCAGCCCCAGCATTTT.

The chain recombines TRBV18 with TRBJ1-1; D remains ambiguous. The germline V gene encodes CDR1 KGHSH and CDR2 LQKENI. The V and J ends lost 3 bases and 0 bases respectively, with 11 bases between them. The CDR3 sequence is 15 residues long. The CDR3 reads CASSPTEGVNTEAFF. The DNA of the CDR3 is TGTGCCAGCTCACCCACCGAGGGAGTGAACACTGAAGCTTTCTTT.

As concerns this clonotype: As the CDR3 is not closed by the conserved phenylalanine or tryptophan, this likely results from a read error. The gene calls are TRBV13 and TRBJ2-5; D ambiguous. Germline loops: CDR1 PRHDT, CDR2 FYEKMQ (reference sequence). This CDR3 region has 15 residues. Trimming took off 3 bases at V and 4 bases at J, with 15 bases between the two ends. The CDR3 DNA follows: TGTGCCAGCAGCTTTGGTCAGATATCCTCAGAGACCCAGTACTAC. It yields the protein CASSFGQISSETQYY.

V gene TRBV4-1 combines with J gene TRBJ2-7, with D maybe TRBD2 (5 bases). The CDR3 is 15 residues long. V lost 4 bases and J lost 2, with 15 bases in between. The germline CDR1 and CDR2 sequences are MGHRA and YSYEKL. The CDR3: CASSPVRTPAYEQYF. The CDR3 bases are TGCGCCAGCAGCCCCGTCAGGACTCCTGCCTACGAGCAGTACTTC.

This chain links TRBV5-1 with TRBJ2-2; 7 bases are shared with TRBD1. Germline-derived CDR1 and CDR2 are SGHRS and YFSETQ. The CDR3 loop spans 16 amino acids. J was trimmed by 4 bases and V by 4 bases; bases with no gene match: 10. CDR3: CASSPTGAPGTGELFF. The CDR3 DNA reads TGCGCCAGCAGCCCCACAGGGGCGCCGGGCACCGGGGAGCTGTTTTTT.

The V gene is TRBV11-2, the J gene TRBJ1-3; D uncertain. From germline, CDR1 is SGHAT and CDR2 FQNNGV. Trimming took 2 bases from V and 4 from J, leaving 9 bases between them. The CDR3 sequence is 14 residues long. The CDR3 coding sequence is TGTGCCAGCAGCTTATGGCAGCCCGGAAACACCATATATTTT. Translation gives CASSLWQPGNTIYF.

In this sample, this clonotype turned up many times. This chain uses TRBV29-1 with TRBJ2-3; D unresolved. V lost 0 bases, J lost 4 bases, and 8 bases lay in between. The CDR3 is 13 residues long. From germline, CDR1 is SQVTM and CDR2 ANQGSEA. The CDR3 spells CSVEDPVPDTQYF. In nucleotides, the CDR3 is TGCAGCGTTGAAGATCCCGTCCCAGATACGCAGTATTTT.

This clonotype was recorded a few times. The V call is TRBV2, the J call TRBJ2-2; 12 nucleotides agree with TRBD2. Germline V gives CDR1 SNHLY, CDR2 FYNNEI. The trim removed 2 bases at V and 1 base at J, leaving 14 bases unmatched. The CDR3 is made up of 21 amino acids. CDR3 region: CASSERGASGRAAGNTGELFF. As DNA, the CDR3 is TGTGCCAGCAGTGAAAGGGGGGCTAGCGGGAGGGCCGCGGGGAACACCGGGGAGCTGTTTTTT.

This clonotype was picked up many times. The rearrangement joins TRBV5-1 to TRBJ2-5, with D hard to call. CDR1 and CDR2 (germline): SGHRS, YFSETQ. CDR3 length equals 13 residues. The V end was cut by 0 bases, the J end by 4 bases, with 7 bases between. In DNA, the CDR3 is TGCGCCAGCAGCTTGGCCCCTCGAGAGACCCAGTACTTC. Its protein product is CASSLAPRETQYF.

This clonotype was seen a handful of times. The genes are TRBV12-3 or TRBV12-4 and TRBJ2-3; 8 bases match TRBD2. The CDR3 is 14 amino acids. V was clipped by 3 bases and J by 11 bases; unmatched bases: 10. The chain's CDR3 is CASSLGSGNLWQYF. The CDR3 DNA follows: TGTGCCAGCAGTTTGGGTAGCGGGAACCTATGGCAGTATTTT.

The gene calls are TRBV7-9 and TRBJ2-7, with 9 bases that match TRBD1. V gave up 4 bases and J gave up 2 bases; unmatched junction bases: 9. This CDR3 is 16 amino acids long. Germline lookup yields CDR1 SEHNR and CDR2 FQNEAQ (reference sequence). For the CDR3, the DNA is TGTGCCAGCAGCTCAACCGGGACAGGGCAACCCTACGAGCAGTACTTC. Translated, it gives CASSSTGTGQPYEQYF.

This clonotype has a handful of counts. The rearrangement joins TRBV5-1 to TRBJ2-7, with D possibly being TRBD2 (5 bases). Trimming took off 2 bases at V and 6 bases at J, with 12 bases between the two ends. The CDR3 is 13 residues long. Germline V gene sequence: CDR1 SGHRS, CDR2 YFSETQ. This CDR3 reads CASSLVGNTEQYF. In nucleotides, the CDR3 is TGCGCCAGCAGCTTAGTCGGGAACACCGAGCAGTACTTC.

This clonotype was found many times. This chain connects TRBV4-1 to TRBJ2-3, with no clear D. Germline CDR1 and CDR2: MGHRA and YSYEKL. V was clipped by 3 bases and J by 5 bases, with 6 bases between them. The CDR3 spans 12 residues. CDR3 sequence (DNA): TGCGCCAGCAGCCAGCTGGGAGATACGCAGTATTTT. It codes for CASSQLGDTQYF.

This clonotype occurred a few times. V gene TRBV4-1 combines with J gene TRBJ2-4; the D gene is possibly TRBD2 (6 bases). The CDR3 is made up of 13 amino acids. CDR1 and CDR2 from the germline V gene are MGHRA and YSYEKL. V lost 3 bases and J 6 bases, leaving 9 bases between the germline ends. The CDR3 sequence is CASSQGLLNIQYF. CDR3 nucleotides: TGCGCCAGCAGCCAGGGACTCCTAAACATTCAGTACTTC.

The chain uses TRBV12-3 or TRBV12-4 and TRBJ2-6, with D unclear. Trimming stripped 4 bases from V and 0 bases from J, with 13 bases between. The CDR3 covers 17 residues. The CDR3 nucleotides read TGTGCCAGCAGTTACTGGGTATCGGGCTCTGGGGCCAACGTCCTGACTTTC. Protein: CASSYWVSGSGANVLTF.

In this sample, this clonotype turned up many times. At one boundary the junction diverges from the germline segment, which might be a read error. This rearrangement joins TRBV18 to TRBJ2-3; 10 bases align to TRBD2. The V gene's germline CDR1 is KGHSH and CDR2 LQKENI. The CDR3 loop spans 15 amino acids. In DNA, the CDR3 is TGCGCCAGCAGCCCGGGACTAGCGAGCACAGATACGCAGTATTTT. Translation gives CASSPGLASTDTQYF.

This clonotype was found many times. The CDR3 DNA follows: TGCGCCAGCAGCTTTACTAGCGGGAGGGCCGGGGTGCAGTTCTTC. This encodes CASSFTSGRAGVQFF. V usage is TRBV5-1 and J usage is TRBJ2-1; 13 bases agree with TRBD2. The CDR3 has 15 amino acids. J gave up 12 bases and V 2 bases, and 8 bases lay outside the gene matches. Germline loops: CDR1 SGHRS, CDR2 YFSETQ. Based on the CDR3 plus reference TRBV5-1 and TRBJ2-1, the full variable domain is KAGVTQTPRYLIKTRGQQVTLSCSPISGHRSVSWYQQTPGQGLQFLFEYFSETQRNKGNFPGRFSGRQFSNSRSEMNVSTLELGDSALYLCASSFTSGRAGVQFFGPGTRLTVL.

This clonotype was seen a handful of times. The rearrangement links TRBV4-2 to TRBJ2-7; 7 bases are a match to TRBD2. There are 14 residues in the CDR3. The ends lost 3 bases at V and 4 bases at J; junction bases unmatched: 6. Germline CDR1 reads LGHNA; CDR2 reads YNFKEQ. Here the CDR3 reads CASSHETSTYEQYF. As DNA, the CDR3 is TGTGCCAGCAGCCACGAGACTAGCACTTACGAGCAGTACTTC.

V usage is TRBV20-1 and J usage is TRBJ2-3; D unclear. V was shortened by 0 bases and J by 4 bases, with 11 bases between the two germline ends. CDR1 and CDR2 from the germline V gene are DFQATT and SNEGSKA (reference sequence). The CDR3 sequence is 14 residues long. For the CDR3, the DNA is TGCAGTGCTAGAGAGTGGCTGGGCCCAGATACGCAGTATTTT. This codes for CSAREWLGPDTQYF.

For this clonotype: One junction end disagrees with the germline gene, perhaps due to a read error. The chain employs TRBV7-9 and TRBJ2-5; 11 bases fit TRBD1. The CDR3 has 11 residues. Germline V gene sequence: CDR1 SEHNR, CDR2 FQNEAQ (reference sequence). In DNA, the CDR3 is TGTGCCAGCAGCCCCTCCGGGACAGGGGGCTTC. Translated, it gives CASSPSGTGGF.

A few counts support this clonotype. The rearrangement uses TRBV5-1 and TRBJ2-3; D is tentatively TRBD1 or TRBD2 (6 bases each). This CDR3 has 13 amino acids. Trimming pared 3 bases from V and 2 bases from J, leaving 7 bases between. Germline-derived CDR1 and CDR2 are SGHRS and YFSETQ. The CDR3 nucleotides are TGCGCCAGCAGCTGGGGGGCCACAGATACGCAGTATTTT. Amino acids: CASSWGATDTQYF. Full variable domain (remainder filled in from reference TRBV5-1 and TRBJ2-3): KAGVTQTPRYLIKTRGQQVTLSCSPISGHRSVSWYQQTPGQGLQFLFEYFSETQRNKGNFPGRFSGRQFSNSRSEMNVSTLELGDSALYLCASSWGATDTQYFGPGTRLTVL.

V gene TRBV24-1 combines with J gene TRBJ2-1; D is ambiguous. Trimming pared 2 bases from V and 10 bases from J, leaving 11 bases between. Per germline, CDR1 KGHDR and CDR2 SFDVKD. CDR3 size: 13 residues. For the CDR3, the DNA is TGTGCCACCAGTGATTCTGTCAAGTCCGAGCAGTTCTTC. Residues: CATSDSVKSEQFF.